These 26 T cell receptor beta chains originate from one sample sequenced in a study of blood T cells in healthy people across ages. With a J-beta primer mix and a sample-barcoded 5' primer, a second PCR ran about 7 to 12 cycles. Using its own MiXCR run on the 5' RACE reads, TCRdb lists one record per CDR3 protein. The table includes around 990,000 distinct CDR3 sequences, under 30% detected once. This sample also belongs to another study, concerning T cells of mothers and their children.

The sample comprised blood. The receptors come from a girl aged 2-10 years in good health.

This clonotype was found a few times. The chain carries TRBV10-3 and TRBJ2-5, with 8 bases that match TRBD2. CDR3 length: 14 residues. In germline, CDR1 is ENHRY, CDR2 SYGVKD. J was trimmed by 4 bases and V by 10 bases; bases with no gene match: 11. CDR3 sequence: CATRKSSGLETQYF. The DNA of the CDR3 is TGTGCCACCCGGAAGTCTAGCGGGCTAGAGACCCAGTACTTC.

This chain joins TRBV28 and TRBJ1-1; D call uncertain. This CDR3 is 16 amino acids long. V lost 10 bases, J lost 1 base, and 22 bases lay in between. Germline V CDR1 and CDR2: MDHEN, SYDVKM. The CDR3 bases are TGTGCCATAGGGCAAAATAAGGGCACAAAGAACACTGAAGCTTTCTTT. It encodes CAIGQNKGTKNTEAFF.

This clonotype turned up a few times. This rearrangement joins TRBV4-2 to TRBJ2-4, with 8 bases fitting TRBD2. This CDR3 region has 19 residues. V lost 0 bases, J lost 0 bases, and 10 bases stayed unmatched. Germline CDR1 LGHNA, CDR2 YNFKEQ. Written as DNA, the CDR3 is TGTGCCAGCAGCCAAGATTGGCCAGCGGGGGCCAAAGCCAAAAACATTCAGTACTTC. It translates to CASSQDWPAGAKAKNIQYF.

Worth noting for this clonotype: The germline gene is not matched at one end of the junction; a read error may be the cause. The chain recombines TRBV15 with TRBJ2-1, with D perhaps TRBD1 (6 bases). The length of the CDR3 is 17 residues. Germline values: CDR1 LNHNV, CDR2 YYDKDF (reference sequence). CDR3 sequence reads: CATSRVGVGGVDNEQFF. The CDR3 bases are TGTGCCACCAGCAGAGTGGGAGTTGGGGGCGTCGACAACGAGCAGTTCTTC.

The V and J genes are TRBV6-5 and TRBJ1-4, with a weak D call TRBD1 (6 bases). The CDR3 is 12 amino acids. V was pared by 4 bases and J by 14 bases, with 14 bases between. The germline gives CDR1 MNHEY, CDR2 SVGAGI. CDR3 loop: CASSSLGGPLFF. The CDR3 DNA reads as TGTGCCAGCAGTTCCTTGGGGGGCCCCCTGTTTTTT.

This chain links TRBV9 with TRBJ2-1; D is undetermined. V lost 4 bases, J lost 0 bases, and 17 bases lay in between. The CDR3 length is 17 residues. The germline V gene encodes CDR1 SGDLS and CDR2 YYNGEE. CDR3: CASSNGYWGGSYNEQFF. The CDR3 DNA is TGTGCCAGCAGCAACGGTTATTGGGGTGGCTCCTACAATGAGCAGTTCTTC.

The CDR3 sequence: CASSSLEPNEQFF. The CDR3 coding sequence is TGCGCCAGCAGCTCTCTAGAGCCCAATGAGCAGTTCTTC. The rearrangement links TRBV5-1 to TRBJ2-1; D call uncertain. The germline gives CDR1 SGHRS, CDR2 YFSETQ. V was clipped by 3 bases and J by 6 bases, with 10 bases between them. The CDR3 consists of 13 residues.

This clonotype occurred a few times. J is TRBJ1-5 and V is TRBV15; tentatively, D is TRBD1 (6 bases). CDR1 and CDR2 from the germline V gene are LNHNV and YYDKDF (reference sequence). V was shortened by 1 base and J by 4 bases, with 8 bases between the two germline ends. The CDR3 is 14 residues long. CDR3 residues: CATSRGGLNQPQHF. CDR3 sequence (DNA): TGTGCCACCAGCAGAGGGGGGCTGAATCAGCCCCAGCATTTT.

The chain's CDR3 is CASSLSIPETQYF. Written as DNA, the CDR3 is TGTGCCAGCAGCTTATCAATCCCGGAGACCCAGTACTTC. The rearrangement links TRBV7-8 to TRBJ2-5, with D unresolved. The CDR3 extends over 13 amino acids. The V end lost 2 bases, the J end lost 5 bases, and 9 bases lay between the germline ends. Germline CDR1 SGHVS, CDR2 FQNEAQ.

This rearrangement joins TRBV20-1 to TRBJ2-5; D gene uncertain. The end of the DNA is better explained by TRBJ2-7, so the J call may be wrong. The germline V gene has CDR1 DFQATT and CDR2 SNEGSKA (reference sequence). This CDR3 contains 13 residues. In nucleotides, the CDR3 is TGCAGTGAGTGGGGTGACATAATAAACGAGCAGTACTTC. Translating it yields CSEWGDIINEQYF.

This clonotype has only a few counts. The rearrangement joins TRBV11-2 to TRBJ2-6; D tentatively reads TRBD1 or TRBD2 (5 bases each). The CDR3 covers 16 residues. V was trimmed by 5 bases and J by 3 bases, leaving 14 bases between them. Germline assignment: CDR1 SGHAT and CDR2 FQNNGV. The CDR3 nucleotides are TGTGCCAGCAGCACGGGGCGGTTTGGTGGGGCCAACGTCCTGACTTTC. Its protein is CASSTGRFGGANVLTF.

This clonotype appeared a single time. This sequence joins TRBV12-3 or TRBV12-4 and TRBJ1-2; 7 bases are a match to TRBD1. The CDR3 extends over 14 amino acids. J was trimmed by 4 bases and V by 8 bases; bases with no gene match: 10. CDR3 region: CASRQAGGSYGYTF. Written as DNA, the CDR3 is TGTGCCAGCCGTCAGGCAGGGGGAAGCTATGGCTACACCTTC.

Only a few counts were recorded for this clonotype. This CDR3 reads CATMTGVGTGELFF. The CDR3, as DNA: TGTGCCACCATGACAGGGGTGGGCACCGGGGAGCTGTTTTTT. The chain carries TRBV24-1 and TRBJ2-2, with 8 positions matching TRBD1. V trimming: 8 bases; J trimming: 4 bases; junction bases outside the gene matches: 5. Germline-derived CDR1 and CDR2 are KGHDR and SFDVKD. This CDR3 has 14 amino acids.

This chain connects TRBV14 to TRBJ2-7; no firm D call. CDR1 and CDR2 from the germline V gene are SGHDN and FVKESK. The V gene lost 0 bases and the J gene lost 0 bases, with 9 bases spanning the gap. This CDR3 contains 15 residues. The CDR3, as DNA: TGTGCCAGCAGCCAAGACCTTGCTAGCTCCTACGAGCAGTACTTC. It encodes CASSQDLASSYEQYF.

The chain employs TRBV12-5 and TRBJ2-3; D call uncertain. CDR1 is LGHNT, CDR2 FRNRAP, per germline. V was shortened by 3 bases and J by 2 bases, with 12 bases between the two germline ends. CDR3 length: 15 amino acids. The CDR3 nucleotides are TGTGCTAGTGGTTTAGTAGGCACGAACACAGATACGCAGTATTTT. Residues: CASGLVGTNTDTQYF.

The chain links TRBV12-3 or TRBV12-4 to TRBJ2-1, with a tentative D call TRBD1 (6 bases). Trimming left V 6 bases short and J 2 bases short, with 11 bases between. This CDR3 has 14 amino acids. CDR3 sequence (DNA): TGTGCCAGCAGCGAGGGACATGCCTACAATGAGCAGTTCTTC. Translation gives CASSEGHAYNEQFF.

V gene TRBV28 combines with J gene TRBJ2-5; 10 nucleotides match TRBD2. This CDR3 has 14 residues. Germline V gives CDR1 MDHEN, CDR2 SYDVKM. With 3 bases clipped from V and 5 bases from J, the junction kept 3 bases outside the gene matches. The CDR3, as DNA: TGTGCCAGCAGTTTTTCAGCGGGAGGGGAGACCCAGTACTTC. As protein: CASSFSAGGETQYF.

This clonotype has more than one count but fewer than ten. The CDR3 bases are TGCGCCAGCAGCCATGCTAATTTCAATGAGCAGTTCTTC. Residues: CASSHANFNEQFF. The V gene is TRBV4-3, the J gene TRBJ2-1; unclear D gene. The V end lost 3 bases, the J end lost 6 bases, and 9 bases lay between the germline ends. Germline CDR1 LGHNA, CDR2 YSLEER. The CDR3 runs 13 residues.

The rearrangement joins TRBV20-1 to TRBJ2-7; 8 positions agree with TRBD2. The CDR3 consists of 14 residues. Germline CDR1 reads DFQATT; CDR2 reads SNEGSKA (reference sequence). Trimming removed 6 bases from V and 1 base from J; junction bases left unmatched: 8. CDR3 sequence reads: CSAAGGGPSYEQYF. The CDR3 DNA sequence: TGCAGTGCGGCGGGAGGAGGCCCTTCCTACGAGCAGTACTTC.

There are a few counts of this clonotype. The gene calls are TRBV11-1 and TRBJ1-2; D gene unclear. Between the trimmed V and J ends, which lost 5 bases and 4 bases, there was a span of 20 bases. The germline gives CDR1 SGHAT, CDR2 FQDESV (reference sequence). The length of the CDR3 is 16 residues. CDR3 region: CASSPAGLQTIYGYTF. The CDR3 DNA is TGTGCCAGCAGCCCGGCAGGACTTCAGACCATCTATGGCTACACCTTC.

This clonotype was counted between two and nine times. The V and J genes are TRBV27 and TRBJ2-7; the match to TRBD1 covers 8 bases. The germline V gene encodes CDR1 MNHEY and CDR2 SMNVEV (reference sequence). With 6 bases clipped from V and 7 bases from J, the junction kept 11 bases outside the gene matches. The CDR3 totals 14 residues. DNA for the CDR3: TGTGCCAGCAGCCTCGGGACAGGAGGCTTGGAGCAGTACTTC. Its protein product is CASSLGTGGLEQYF.

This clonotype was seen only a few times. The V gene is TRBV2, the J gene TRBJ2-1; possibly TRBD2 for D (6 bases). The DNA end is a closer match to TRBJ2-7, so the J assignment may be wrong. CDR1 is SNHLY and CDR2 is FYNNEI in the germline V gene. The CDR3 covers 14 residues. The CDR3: CASSPRGTSYEQYF. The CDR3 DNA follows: TGTGCCAGCAGCCCCCGGGGGACCTCCTACGAGCAGTACTTC.

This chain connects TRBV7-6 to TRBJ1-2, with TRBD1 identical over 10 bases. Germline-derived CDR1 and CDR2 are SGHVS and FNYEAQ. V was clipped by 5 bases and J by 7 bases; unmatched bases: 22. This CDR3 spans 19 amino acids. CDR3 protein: CASSPPMGDRGITFGGYTF. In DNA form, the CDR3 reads TGTGCCAGCAGCCCTCCAATGGGGGACAGGGGCATCACATTCGGTGGCTACACCTTC.

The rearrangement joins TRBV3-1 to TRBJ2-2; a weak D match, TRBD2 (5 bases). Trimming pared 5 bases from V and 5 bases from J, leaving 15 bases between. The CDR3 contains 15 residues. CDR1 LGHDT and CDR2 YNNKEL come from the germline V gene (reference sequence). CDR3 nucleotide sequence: TGTGCCAGCAGCTCGGACTTAAGTGGAACCGGGGAGCTGTTTTTT. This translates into CASSSDLSGTGELFF.

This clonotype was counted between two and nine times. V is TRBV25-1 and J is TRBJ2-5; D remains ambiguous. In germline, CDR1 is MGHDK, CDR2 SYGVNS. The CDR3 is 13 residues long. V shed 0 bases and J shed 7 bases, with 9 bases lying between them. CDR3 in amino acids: CASSEYFKGTQYF. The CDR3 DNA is TGTGCCAGCAGTGAATATTTTAAGGGGACCCAGTACTTC.

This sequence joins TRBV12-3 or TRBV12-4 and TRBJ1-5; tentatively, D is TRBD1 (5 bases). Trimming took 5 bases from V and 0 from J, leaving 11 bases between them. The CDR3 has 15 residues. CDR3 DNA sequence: TGTGCCAGCAGTGTCCAGACAGTTAGCAATCAGCCCCAGCATTTT. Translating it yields CASSVQTVSNQPQHF.